Included here is one T cell receptor beta chain sequence, with context. Random hexamers primed reverse transcription of about 0.5 to 1 ug RNA. TCRdb redid the calling of the immunoSEQ multiplex PCR reads with MiXCR, one entry per CDR3 protein. The table records tens of thousands of distinct CDR3 sequences, 90% to 95% of them present only once. This sample was taken from a study of CD8 T cells in Susac syndrome. Trimming stripped 5 bases from V and 6 bases from J, with 13 bases between. Germline-derived CDR1 and CDR2 are SGHVS and FNYEAQ. The CDR3 extends over 13 amino acids. The TCR comes from a human donor with multiple sclerosis. The sample was CD8+ T cells from PBMCs. The rearrangement links TRBV7-6 to TRBJ1-1, with a weak D call TRBD1 (6 bases). This chain's CDR3 is CASSPRGGSEAFF. The CDR3 DNA reads as TGTGCCAGCAGCCCCAGGGGAGGGTCTGAAGCTTTCTTT.